What follows is one TCR beta chain and its context. Different DNA sequences within this sample yield the same CDR3. Clones were read by immunoSEQ multiplex PCR, and TCRdb kept only the in-frame ones, dropping some. This table has approximately 270,000 clones, around 92% appearing once. This record comes from a study of blood T cell repertoires in COVID-19. The germline V and J ends were trimmed by 3 bases and 8 bases, with 11 bases remaining between them. Germline V lookup: CDR1 KGHSH, CDR2 LQKENI. CDR3 length: 14 amino acids. The sequence was obtained from a woman aged 60-75 years who had recovered from COVID-19. Sample: PBMCs or T cells enriched from blood (not recorded which). This chain connects TRBV18 to TRBJ1-6; possibly TRBD1 for D (5 bases). CDR3 nucleotides: TGTGCCAGCTCACCGGGCGGGGCCGATTCACCCCTCCACTTT. Protein: CASSPGGADSPLHF.